The 3 T cell receptor beta chains below come from one sample, sequenced in a study of PD-1 blockade in classical Hodgkin lymphoma. This table comes from immunoSEQ multiplex PCR, and its TCRdb copy is limited to in-frame clones, with some not included. Of around 53,000 clones in the sample, around 76% were seen once. Time point in this sample: cycle 4 day 1 (C4D1), after more than five weeks of nivolumab. The patients all showed relapse after autologous stem cell transplantation, while their brentuximab vedotin exposure varied. The sample consisted of peripheral blood mononuclear cells (PBMCs), taken before the fourth cycle of nivolumab. These receptor sequences come from a human donor with classical Hodgkin lymphoma.

The rearrangement links TRBV19 to TRBJ2-2; the D gene is possibly TRBD1 (5 bases). Trimming took off 4 bases at V and 6 bases at J, with 12 bases between the two ends. CDR1 is LNHDA, CDR2 SQIVND, per germline (reference sequence). CDR3 length: 14 amino acids. The CDR3: CASSRNPGSGELFF. CDR3 nucleotide sequence: TGTGCCAGTAGTAGAAACCCAGGGTCCGGGGAGCTGTTTTTT. Combining the CDR3 with reference TRBV19 and TRBJ2-2 gives the whole variable domain DGGITQSPKYLFRKEGQNVTLSCEQNLNHDAMYWYRQDPGQGLRLIYYSQIVNDFQKGDIAEGYSVSREKKESFPLTVTSAQKNPTAFYLCASSRNPGSGELFFGEGSRLTVL.

The gene calls are TRBV2 and TRBJ2-4; D uncertain. The CDR3 covers 13 residues. Germline V lookup: CDR1 SNHLY, CDR2 FYNNEI. Trimming pared 0 bases from V and 11 bases from J, leaving 11 bases between. The CDR3 coding sequence is TGTGCCAGCAGTGAAGCGGGGTGGAGTGTTCAGTACTTC. Amino acids: CASSEAGWSVQYF.

This sequence joins TRBV11-3 and TRBJ1-1, with D maybe TRBD1 (6 bases). Germline-derived CDR1 and CDR2 are SGHNT and YENEEA. This CDR3 is 14 amino acids long. V lost 5 bases and J lost 4, with 14 bases in between. The CDR3 sequence: CASSQGGGFTEAFF. CDR3 nucleotides: TGTGCCAGCAGCCAAGGGGGGGGATTCACTGAAGCTTTCTTT.